Below, 16 T cell receptor beta chains from the same sample are listed, as sequenced in a study of blood T cells in healthy people across ages. Combining a sample-barcoded 5' primer with a J-beta primer mix, a second PCR ran for roughly 7 to 12 cycles. TCRdb used MiXCR to reprocess the 5' RACE reads, holding one entry per CDR3 protein. The sample records some 1.5 million distinct CDR3 sequences, 28% being singletons. Sequencing was performed on blood. All receptors derive from a woman aged 30 to 39 in good health.

This clonotype was observed at least ten times. The gene calls are TRBV9 and TRBJ2-5; D perhaps matches TRBD2 (6 bases). Germline lookup yields CDR1 SGDLS and CDR2 YYNGEE. Trimming cost V 0 bases and J 5 bases, with 20 bases left between them. CDR3 size: 17 residues. The CDR3 DNA follows: TGTGCCAGCAGCGTAGAGACGGGAGATTTAGCTTTTGAGACCCAGTACTTC. Translating it yields CASSVETGDLAFETQYF.

This clonotype was seen at least ten times. The chain has TRBV5-1 and TRBJ2-7; tentatively, D is TRBD2 (6 bases). The ends were cut back, 4 bases at V and 2 bases at J, with 16 bases in the middle. This CDR3 region has 15 residues. Looked up from germline, CDR1 is SGHRS and CDR2 is YFSETQ. The CDR3 DNA reads TGCGCCAGCAGCCCTCGACTAGGCGACACCTACGAGCAGTACTTC. Translation: CASSPRLGDTYEQYF.

In its sample, this clonotype was seen many times. A junction end diverges from the germline sequence, so it may reflect a read error. The gene calls are TRBV3-1 and TRBJ2-3; D gene ambiguous. The CDR3 has 12 amino acids. From germline, CDR1 is LGHDT and CDR2 YNNKEL (reference sequence). CDR3 nucleotides: TGCGCCAGCAGCCAAGATTCAGATACGCAGTATTTT. It specifies CASSQDSDTQYF.

This clonotype was seen only a few times. The chain couples TRBV2 to TRBJ2-1; 12 nucleotides agree with TRBD2. The CDR3 extends over 14 amino acids. Germline CDR1 reads SNHLY; CDR2 reads FYNNEI. V lost 6 bases, J lost 9 bases, and 6 bases stayed unmatched. Here the CDR3 DNA reads TGTGCCAGCAGCCTTCTAGCGGGGGGGTTTGAGCAGTTCTTC. It translates to CASSLLAGGFEQFF. Based on the CDR3 plus reference TRBV2 and TRBJ2-1, the full variable domain is EPEVTQTPSHQVTQMGQEVILRCVPISNHLYFYWYRQILGQKVEFLVSFYNNEISEKSEIFDDQFSVERPDGSNFTLKIRSTKLEDSAMYFCASSLLAGGFEQFFGPGTRLTVL.

The rearrangement joins TRBV3-1 to TRBJ2-7, with 8 bases aligning to TRBD2. The DNA end is more similar to TRBJ2-5, so the J call may be wrong. The CDR3 is 16 amino acids. Germline V gene sequence: CDR1 LGHDT, CDR2 YNNKEL (reference sequence). This chain's CDR3 is CASSQGVGGGQETQYF. The CDR3 DNA follows: TGTGCCAGCAGCCAAGGTGTCGGGGGGGGCCAAGAGACCCAGTACTTC.

The rearrangement joins TRBV2 to TRBJ2-2; no firm D call. The CDR3 totals 13 residues. Germline V lookup: CDR1 SNHLY, CDR2 FYNNEI. V dropped 8 bases and J dropped 4 bases, with 11 bases sitting between them. The CDR3 protein is CASASEITGELFF. In DNA, the CDR3 is TGTGCCAGCGCGAGCGAGATCACCGGGGAGCTGTTTTTT.

This clonotype came up a few times. This chain joins TRBV28 and TRBJ2-3; D not resolved. The CDR3 contains 15 residues. The germline V and J ends were trimmed by 6 bases and 1 base, with 14 bases remaining between them. CDR1 MDHEN and CDR2 SYDVKM come from the germline V gene. The CDR3 loop reads CASSPRTVRTDTQYF. The CDR3 bases are TGTGCCAGCAGCCCCCGGACCGTTCGCACAGATACGCAGTATTTT.

This clonotype came up a few times. This chain's CDR3 is CASSEARGGGHIEQYF. CDR3 DNA: TGTGCCAGCAGTGAAGCGCGGGGGGGAGGCCACATCGAGCAGTACTTC. The V gene is TRBV2, the J gene TRBJ2-7, with 9 positions matching TRBD2. Germline CDR1 is SNHLY and CDR2 is FYNNEI. The V and J ends lost 0 bases and 6 bases, in that order; junction bases with no gene match: 9. The CDR3 runs to 16 residues.

The chain joins TRBV20-1 to TRBJ1-2; the match to TRBD1 covers 8 bases. The CDR3 sequence is 13 residues long. The germline CDR1 and CDR2 sequences are DFQATT and SNEGSKA (reference sequence). With 5 bases clipped from V and 7 bases from J, the junction kept 9 bases outside the gene matches. CDR3 bases: TGCAGTGCTCAAGAATGGACAGGGCTTGGCTACACCTTC. It yields the protein CSAQEWTGLGYTF.

This chain links TRBV29-1 with TRBJ2-6; the match to TRBD1 covers 9 bases. V was clipped by 5 bases and J by 0 bases; unmatched bases: 5. From germline, CDR1 is SQVTM and CDR2 ANQGSEA. There are 16 residues in the CDR3. CDR3 in DNA: TGCAGCGTTCGGGGACAGGGAGCCTCTGGGGCCAACGTCCTGACTTTC. Translation gives CSVRGQGASGANVLTF. Together with reference TRBV29-1 and TRBJ2-6, the CDR3 gives the full variable domain: SAVISQKPSRDICQRGTSLTIQCQVDSQVTMMFWYRQQPGQSLTLIATANQGSEATYESGFVIDKFPISRPNLTFSTLTVSNMSPEDSSIYLCSVRGQGASGANVLTFGAGSRLTVL.

This clonotype has ten or more counts. The rearrangement uses TRBV3-1 and TRBJ2-7; TRBD1 aligns across 9 bases. This CDR3 contains 18 residues. The germline V gene encodes CDR1 LGHDT and CDR2 YNNKEL (reference sequence). The V gene end was trimmed by 1 base and the J gene end by 2 bases; junction bases not matched to a gene: 12. The CDR3 DNA reads as TGTGCCAGCAGCCAAGGTCGCATCCGGACAGGGGCGACCTACGAGCAGTACTTC. Residues: CASSQGRIRTGATYEQYF.

This clonotype was recorded many times. J is TRBJ2-6 and V is TRBV15, with D possibly matching TRBD2 (5 bases). Germline CDR1 LNHNV, CDR2 YYDKDF (reference sequence). The CDR3 length is 17 residues. Deletions cut 2 bases from V and 0 bases from J, with 11 bases between. The CDR3 loop reads CATSRNGLSSGANVLTF. CDR3 nucleotide sequence: TGTGCCACCAGCAGAAACGGACTCAGCTCTGGGGCCAACGTCCTGACTTTC.

The table lists this clonotype with many counts. The chain recombines TRBV5-5 with TRBJ2-1, with 10 bases identical to TRBD2. The trim removed 5 bases at V and 7 bases at J, leaving 15 bases unmatched. The length of the CDR3 is 17 residues. CDR1 SGHKS and CDR2 YYEKEE come from the germline V gene (reference sequence). The CDR3 reads CASSFSGRLSQTNEQFF. CDR3 in DNA: TGTGCCAGCAGTTTTAGCGGGAGGCTTTCACAAACTAATGAGCAGTTCTTC.

The CDR3 sequence is CASSGPSGVADTQYF. CDR3 in DNA: TGTGCCAGCAGTGGCCCTAGCGGGGTCGCAGATACGCAGTATTTT. The chain links TRBV2 to TRBJ2-3; 9 nucleotides line up with TRBD2. Per the germline V gene, CDR1 is SNHLY and CDR2 is FYNNEI. Trimming removed 4 bases from V and 4 bases from J; junction bases left unmatched: 6. This CDR3 region has 15 residues.

Only a few counts were recorded for this clonotype. V is TRBV7-9 and J is TRBJ2-3; TRBD1 might be the D (5 bases). Trimming removed 5 bases at V and 0 bases at J, with 21 bases between. Per germline, CDR1 SEHNR and CDR2 FQNEAQ (reference sequence). This CDR3 comprises 18 residues. The CDR3: CASSMPQGSGSSTDTQYF. The CDR3, as DNA: TGTGCCAGCAGCATGCCCCAGGGCTCCGGCTCTAGCACAGATACGCAGTATTTT.

The V call is TRBV4-2, the J call TRBJ1-1; possible D gene TRBD1, 5 bases. V was cut by 0 bases and J by 1 base, with 9 bases left in between. This CDR3 has 15 amino acids. The V gene's germline CDR1 is LGHNA and CDR2 YNFKEQ. CDR3 coding DNA: TGTGCCAGCAGCCAAGAATGGGGGGGGAACACTGAAGCTTTCTTT. This codes for CASSQEWGGNTEAFF.